The entry below gives a single T cell receptor (beta chain) sequence along with its context. Its cognate antigen is unknown. Germline and genes: mouse. The read falls 4 residues short of the CDR3 end, and the missing part is taken from the germline J gene. From germline, CDR1 is NSHNY and CDR2 SYGAGN. The CDR3 runs to 14 residues. The ends were cut back, 0 bases at V and 3 bases at J, with 9 bases in the middle. Following extraction, RNA underwent reverse transcription to cDNA, which served as the sequencing template. The table came from immunoSEQ multiplex PCR; TCRdb's copy has only in-frame clones and leaves some out. This set yields about 110,000 clones and no singletons; the top ten hold less than 20%. The source of the sample is a study of CD8+ T cells in alopecia areata. Overall study context: Skin from roughly 6-12-month-old C3H/HeJ graft donors with spontaneous alopecia went to roughly 6-11-week-old female C3H/HeJ mice.

General observations from the study: Patients displayed less clarity in TCR sharing than mice, a finding possibly related to HLA. Across lesional scalp, and particularly alopecia totalis/universalis, clonality surpassed that of normal scalp.

This receptor was taken from a C3H/HeJ mouse with alopecia areata. MHC haplotype of the mouse line: H2-k. The specimen sequenced was lesional skin. This sequence joins TRBV13-1 and TRBJ1-2, with D possibly TRBD1 on 5 matching bases. Here the CDR3 reads CASSDATGDSDYTF. CDR3 bases read: TGTGCCAGCAGTGATGCAACAGGAGACTCC.